Listed here are 3 T cell receptor beta chains from one sample, sequenced in a study of shared clonotypes between healthy human individuals. Method: immunoSEQ multiplex PCR; TCRdb's copy keeps in-frame clones and lacks some. This repertoire shows millions of clones, just over 90% found once; its top ten account for 0.14%. The sequencing sample was made of naive CD4+ T cells sorted from blood. Sample subset: CD45RA+ positively selected. These receptors all come from a man aged 18 to 30 in good health.

This chain uses TRBV6-5 with TRBJ1-2; D gene ambiguous. Trimming removed 6 bases from V and 7 bases from J, with 12 bases in between. This CDR3 is built from 12 residues. Germline CDR1 and CDR2: MNHEY and SVGAGI. The chain's CDR3 is CASSEGRGGYTF. CDR3 in DNA: TGTGCCAGCAGCGAAGGTCGCGGTGGCTACACCTTC.

The chain is built from TRBV2 and TRBJ2-5; D is undetermined. The germline V and J ends were trimmed by 6 bases and 5 bases, with 13 bases remaining between them. In germline, CDR1 is SNHLY, CDR2 FYNNEI. This CDR3 comprises 13 residues. The CDR3, as DNA: TGTGCCAGCAGCATCGAGCGAGGCGAGACCCAGTACTTC. Translated, it gives CASSIERGETQYF.

CDR3 nucleotides: TGTGCCAGCAGTCCCCGTGGGGAATCCAACTATGGCTACACCTTC. This translates into CASSPRGESNYGYTF. The chain carries TRBV27 and TRBJ1-2; the D is unclear. Per the germline V gene, CDR1 is MNHEY and CDR2 is SMNVEV (reference sequence). Trimming shortened V by 5 bases and J by 2 bases, and 15 bases separated the two germline ends. The CDR3 runs 15 residues.